This T cell receptor beta chain was sequenced during a study of blood T cell repertoires in COVID-19. Study summary: COVID-19 samples, acute and convalescent, were from the United States, Italy and Spain. From T cells, B-cell-depleted T cells, or PBMCs came the material, which was cDNA or gDNA.

V was shortened by 4 bases and J by 1 base, with 14 bases between the two germline ends. The CDR3 is made up of 16 amino acids. Germline CDR1 reads MDHEN; CDR2 reads SYDVKM. Methods used by the authors: Researchers report that nucleated cell counts were estimated from reference gene primer amplification. Sequencing used immunoSEQ multiplex PCR; TCRdb keeps in-frame clones, though not all of them. V and J calls and clone size are as listed in that table; D and trimming were resolved from the DNA. The sample has nearly 90,000 clones, less than 80% seen once. The receptor comes from an elderly woman with acute or convalescent COVID-19. The specimen sequenced was peripheral blood. The chain uses TRBV28 and TRBJ1-5, with unresolved D. CDR3 protein: CASSSRRPSSNQPQHF. The CDR3 DNA follows: TGTGCCAGCAGTTCTCGCAGGCCCTCAAGCAATCAGCCCCAGCATTTT.